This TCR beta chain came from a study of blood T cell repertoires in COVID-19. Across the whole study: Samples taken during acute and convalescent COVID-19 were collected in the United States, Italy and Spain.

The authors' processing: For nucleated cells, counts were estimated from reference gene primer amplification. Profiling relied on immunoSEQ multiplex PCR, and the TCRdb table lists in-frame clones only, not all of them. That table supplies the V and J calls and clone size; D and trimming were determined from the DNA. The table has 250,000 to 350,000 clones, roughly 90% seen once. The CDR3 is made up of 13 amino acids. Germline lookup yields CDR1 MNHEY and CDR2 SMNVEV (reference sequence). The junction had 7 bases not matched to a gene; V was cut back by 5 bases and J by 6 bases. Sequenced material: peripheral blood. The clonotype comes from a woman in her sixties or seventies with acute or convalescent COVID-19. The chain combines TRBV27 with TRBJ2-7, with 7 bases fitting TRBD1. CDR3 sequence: CASSANSGGEQYF. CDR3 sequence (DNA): TGTGCCAGCAGTGCCAATTCAGGGGGCGAGCAGTACTTC.